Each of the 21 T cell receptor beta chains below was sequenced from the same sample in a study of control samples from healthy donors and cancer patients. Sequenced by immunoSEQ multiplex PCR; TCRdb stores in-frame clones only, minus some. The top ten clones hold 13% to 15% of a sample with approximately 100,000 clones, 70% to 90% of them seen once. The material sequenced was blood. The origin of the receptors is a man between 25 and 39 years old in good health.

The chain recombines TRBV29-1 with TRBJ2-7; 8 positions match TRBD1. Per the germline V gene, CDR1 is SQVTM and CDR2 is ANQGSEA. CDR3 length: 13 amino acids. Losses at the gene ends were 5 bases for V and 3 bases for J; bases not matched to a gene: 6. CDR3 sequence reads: CSVLGQGNYEQYF. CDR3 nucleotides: TGCAGCGTTCTCGGACAGGGCAACTACGAGCAGTACTTC.

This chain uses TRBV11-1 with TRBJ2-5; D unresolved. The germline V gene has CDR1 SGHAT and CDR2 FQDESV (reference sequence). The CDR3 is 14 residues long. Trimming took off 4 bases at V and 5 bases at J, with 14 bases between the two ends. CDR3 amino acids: CASSSNGRLETQYF. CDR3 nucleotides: TGTGCCAGCAGCTCGAACGGACGTCTGGAGACCCAGTACTTC.

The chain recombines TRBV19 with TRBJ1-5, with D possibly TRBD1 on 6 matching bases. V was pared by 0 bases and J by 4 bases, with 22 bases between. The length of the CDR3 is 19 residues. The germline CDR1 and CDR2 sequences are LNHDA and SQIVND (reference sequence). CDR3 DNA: TGTGCCAGTAGTATAGAATTTCGGGGGGCCGATGGGGCTAATCAGCCCCAGCATTTT. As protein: CASSIEFRGADGANQPQHF.

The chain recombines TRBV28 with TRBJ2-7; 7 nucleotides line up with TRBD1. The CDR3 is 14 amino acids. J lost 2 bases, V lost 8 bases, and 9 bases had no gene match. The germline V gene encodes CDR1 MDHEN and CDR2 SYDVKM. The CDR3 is CASADRAPPYEQYF. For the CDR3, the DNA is TGTGCCAGCGCAGACAGGGCTCCCCCCTACGAGCAGTACTTC.

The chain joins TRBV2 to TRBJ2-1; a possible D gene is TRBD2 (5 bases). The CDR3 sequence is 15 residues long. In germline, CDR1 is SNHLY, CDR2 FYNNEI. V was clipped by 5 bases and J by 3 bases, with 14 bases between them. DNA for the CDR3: TGTGCCAGCAGTCCTTACTCTAGCCTCTACAATGAGCAGTTCTTC. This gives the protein CASSPYSSLYNEQFF.

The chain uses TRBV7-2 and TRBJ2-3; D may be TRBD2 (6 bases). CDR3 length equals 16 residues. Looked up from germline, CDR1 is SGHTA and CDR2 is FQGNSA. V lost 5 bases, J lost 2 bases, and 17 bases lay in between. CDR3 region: CASSKPPSDYTDTQYF. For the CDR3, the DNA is TGTGCCAGCAGCAAACCACCTTCGGACTACACAGATACGCAGTATTTT.

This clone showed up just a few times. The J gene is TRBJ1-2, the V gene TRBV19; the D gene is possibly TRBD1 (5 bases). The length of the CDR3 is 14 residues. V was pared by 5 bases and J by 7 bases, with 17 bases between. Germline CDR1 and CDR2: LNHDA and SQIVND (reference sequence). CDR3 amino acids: CASSPWGTSGGYTF. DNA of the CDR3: TGTGCCAGTAGTCCCTGGGGCACCAGCGGTGGCTACACCTTC.

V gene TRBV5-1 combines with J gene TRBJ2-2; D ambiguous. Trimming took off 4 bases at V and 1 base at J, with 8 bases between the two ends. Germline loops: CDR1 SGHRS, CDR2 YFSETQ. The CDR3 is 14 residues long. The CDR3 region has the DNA TGCGCCAGCAGCGCAGAATTGAACACCGGGGAGCTGTTTTTT. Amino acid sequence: CASSAELNTGELFF.

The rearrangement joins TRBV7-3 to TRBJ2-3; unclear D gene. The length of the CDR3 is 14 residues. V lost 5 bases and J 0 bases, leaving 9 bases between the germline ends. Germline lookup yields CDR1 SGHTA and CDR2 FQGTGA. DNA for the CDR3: TGTGCCAGCAGCGTAGGGCGAAGCACAGATACGCAGTATTTT. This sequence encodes CASSVGRSTDTQYF.

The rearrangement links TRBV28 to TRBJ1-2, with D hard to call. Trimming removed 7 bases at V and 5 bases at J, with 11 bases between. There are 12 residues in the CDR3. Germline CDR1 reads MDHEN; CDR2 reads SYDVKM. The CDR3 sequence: CASNSGDYGYTF. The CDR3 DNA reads TGTGCCAGCAATTCCGGGGATTATGGCTACACCTTC.

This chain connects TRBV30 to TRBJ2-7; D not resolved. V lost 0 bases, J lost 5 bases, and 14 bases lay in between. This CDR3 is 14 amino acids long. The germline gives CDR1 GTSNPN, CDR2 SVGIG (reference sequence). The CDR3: CAWSVGSRWNEQYF. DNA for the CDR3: TGTGCCTGGAGTGTAGGTTCCAGATGGAACGAGCAGTACTTC.

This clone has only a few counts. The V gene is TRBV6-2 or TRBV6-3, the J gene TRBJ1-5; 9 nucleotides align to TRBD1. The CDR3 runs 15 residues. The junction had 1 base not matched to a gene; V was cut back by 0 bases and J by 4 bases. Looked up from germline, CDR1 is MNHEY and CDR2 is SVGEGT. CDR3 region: CASSYSGQGNQPQHF. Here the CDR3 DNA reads TGTGCCAGCAGTTACTCGGGACAGGGAAATCAGCCCCAGCATTTT.

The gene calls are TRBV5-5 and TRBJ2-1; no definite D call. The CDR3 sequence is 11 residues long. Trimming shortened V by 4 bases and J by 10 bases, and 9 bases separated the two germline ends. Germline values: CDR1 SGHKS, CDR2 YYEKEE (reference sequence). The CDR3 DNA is TGTGCCAGCAGCATCGCATACGAGCAGTTCTTC. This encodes CASSIAYEQFF.

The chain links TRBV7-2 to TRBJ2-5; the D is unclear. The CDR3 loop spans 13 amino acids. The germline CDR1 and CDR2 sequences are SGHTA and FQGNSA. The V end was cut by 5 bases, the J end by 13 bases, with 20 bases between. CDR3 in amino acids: CASSSSQLSTRYF. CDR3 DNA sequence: TGTGCCAGCAGCAGCTCCCAGCTTAGTACGCGGTACTTC.

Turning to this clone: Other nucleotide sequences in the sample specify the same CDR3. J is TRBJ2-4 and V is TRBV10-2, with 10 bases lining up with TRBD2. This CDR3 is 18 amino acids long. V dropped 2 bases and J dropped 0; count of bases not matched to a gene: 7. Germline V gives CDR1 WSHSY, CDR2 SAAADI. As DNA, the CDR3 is TGCGCCAGCAGTGAGCGGCTAGCGGGGGATCTAGCCAAAAACATTCAGTACTTC. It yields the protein CASSERLAGDLAKNIQYF.

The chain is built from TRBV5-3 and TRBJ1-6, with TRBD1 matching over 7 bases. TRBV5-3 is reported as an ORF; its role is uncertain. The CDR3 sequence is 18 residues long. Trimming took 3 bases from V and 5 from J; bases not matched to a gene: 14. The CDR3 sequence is CARSSLGTAQLHNSPLHF. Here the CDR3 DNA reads TGTGCCAGAAGCTCTTTGGGGACAGCCCAACTACATAATTCACCCCTCCACTTT.

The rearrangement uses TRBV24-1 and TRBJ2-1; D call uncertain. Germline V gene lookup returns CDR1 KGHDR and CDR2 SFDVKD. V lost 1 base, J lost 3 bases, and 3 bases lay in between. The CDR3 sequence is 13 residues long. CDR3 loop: CATSDFHYNEQFF. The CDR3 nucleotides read TGTGCCACCAGTGATTTTCACTACAATGAGCAGTTCTTC.

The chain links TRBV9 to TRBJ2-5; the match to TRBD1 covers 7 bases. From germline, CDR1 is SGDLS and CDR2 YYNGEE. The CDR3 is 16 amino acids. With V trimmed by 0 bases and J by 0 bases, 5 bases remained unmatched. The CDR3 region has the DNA TGTGCCAGCAGCGTAGGAGGGGGACAGTACCAAGAGACCCAGTACTTC. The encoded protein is CASSVGGGQYQETQYF.

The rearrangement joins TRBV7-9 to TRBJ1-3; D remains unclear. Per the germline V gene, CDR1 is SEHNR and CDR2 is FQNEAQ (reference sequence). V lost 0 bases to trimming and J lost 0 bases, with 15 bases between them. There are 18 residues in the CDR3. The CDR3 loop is CASSLAWQTAFSGNTIYF. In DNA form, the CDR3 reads TGTGCCAGCAGCTTAGCGTGGCAGACTGCGTTCTCTGGAAACACCATATATTTT.

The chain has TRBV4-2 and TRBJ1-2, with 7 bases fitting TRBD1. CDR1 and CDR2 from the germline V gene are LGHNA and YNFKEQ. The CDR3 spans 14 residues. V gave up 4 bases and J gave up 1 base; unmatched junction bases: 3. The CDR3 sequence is CASSRTGDNYGYTF. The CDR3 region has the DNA TGTGCCAGCAGCCGAACAGGGGATAACTATGGCTACACCTTC.

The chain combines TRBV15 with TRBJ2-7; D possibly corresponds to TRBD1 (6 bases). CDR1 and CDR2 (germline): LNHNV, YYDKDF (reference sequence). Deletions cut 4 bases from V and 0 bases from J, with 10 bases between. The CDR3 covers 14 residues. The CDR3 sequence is CATSIGDISYEQYF. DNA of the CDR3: TGTGCCACCAGCATTGGGGACATCTCCTACGAGCAGTACTTC.